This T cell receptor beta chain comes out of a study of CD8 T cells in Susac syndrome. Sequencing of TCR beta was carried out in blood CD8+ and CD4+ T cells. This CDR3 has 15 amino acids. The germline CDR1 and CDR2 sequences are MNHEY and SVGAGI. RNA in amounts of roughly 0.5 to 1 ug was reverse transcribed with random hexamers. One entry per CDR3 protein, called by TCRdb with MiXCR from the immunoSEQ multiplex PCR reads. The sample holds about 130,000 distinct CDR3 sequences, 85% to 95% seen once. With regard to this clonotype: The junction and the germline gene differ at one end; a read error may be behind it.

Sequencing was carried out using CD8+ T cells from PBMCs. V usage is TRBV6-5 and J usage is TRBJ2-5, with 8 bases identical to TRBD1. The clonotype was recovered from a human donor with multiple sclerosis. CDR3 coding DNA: TGTGCCAGCAGTTACGGACAGGGCCGGGGTGAGACCCTGTACTTC. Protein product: CASSYGQGRGETLYF.